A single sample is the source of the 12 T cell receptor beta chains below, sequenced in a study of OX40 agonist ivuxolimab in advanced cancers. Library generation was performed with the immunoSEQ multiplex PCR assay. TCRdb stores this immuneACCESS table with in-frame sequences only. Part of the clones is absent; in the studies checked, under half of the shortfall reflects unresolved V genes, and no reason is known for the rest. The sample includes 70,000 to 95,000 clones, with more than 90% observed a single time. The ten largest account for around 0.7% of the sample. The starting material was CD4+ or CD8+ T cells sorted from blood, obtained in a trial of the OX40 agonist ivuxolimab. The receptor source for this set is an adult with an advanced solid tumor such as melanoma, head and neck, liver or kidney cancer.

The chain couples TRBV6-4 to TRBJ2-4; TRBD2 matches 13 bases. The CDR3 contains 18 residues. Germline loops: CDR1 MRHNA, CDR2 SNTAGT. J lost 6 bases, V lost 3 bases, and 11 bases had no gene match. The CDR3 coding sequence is TGTGCCAGCAGTGATTATGGACTAGCGGGAGTTGTTGGAAACATTCAGTACTTC. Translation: CASSDYGLAGVVGNIQYF.

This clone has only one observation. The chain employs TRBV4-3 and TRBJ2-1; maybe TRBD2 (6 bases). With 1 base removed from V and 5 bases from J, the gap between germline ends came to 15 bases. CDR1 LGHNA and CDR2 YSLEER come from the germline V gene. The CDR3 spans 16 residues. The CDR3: CASSQGPGTAHNEQFF. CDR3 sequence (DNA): TGCGCCAGCAGCCAAGGCCCCGGGACTGCACACAATGAGCAGTTCTTC.

CDR3 nucleotide sequence: TGTGCCAGCAGCCTCGAGATGGGCACTGAAGCTTTCTTT. This codes for CASSLEMGTEAFF. This chain links TRBV7-2 with TRBJ1-1; D not certain. The CDR3 has 13 residues. Germline-derived CDR1 and CDR2 are SGHTA and FQGNSA. Trimming removed 5 bases at V and 4 bases at J, with 11 bases between.

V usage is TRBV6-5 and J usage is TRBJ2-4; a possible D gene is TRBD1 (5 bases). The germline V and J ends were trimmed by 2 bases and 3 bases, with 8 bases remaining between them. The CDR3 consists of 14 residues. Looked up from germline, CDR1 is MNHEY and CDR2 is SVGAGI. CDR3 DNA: TGTGCCAGCAGTTACGATAGGGGCAAAAACATTCAGTACTTC. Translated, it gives CASSYDRGKNIQYF.

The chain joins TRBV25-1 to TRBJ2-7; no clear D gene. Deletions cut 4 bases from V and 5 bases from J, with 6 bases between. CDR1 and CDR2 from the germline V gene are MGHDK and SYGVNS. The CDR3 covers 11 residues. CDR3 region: CASSALNEQYF. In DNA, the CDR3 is TGTGCCAGCAGTGCCTTGAACGAGCAGTACTTC.

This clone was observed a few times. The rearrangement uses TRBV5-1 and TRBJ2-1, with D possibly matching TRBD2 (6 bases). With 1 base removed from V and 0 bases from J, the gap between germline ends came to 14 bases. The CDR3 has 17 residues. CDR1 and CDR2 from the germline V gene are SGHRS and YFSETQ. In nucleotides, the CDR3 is TGCGCCAGCAGCTTGCACGGCGGGGTTAGCTCCTACAATGAGCAGTTCTTC. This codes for CASSLHGGVSSYNEQFF. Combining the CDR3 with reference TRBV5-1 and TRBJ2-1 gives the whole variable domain KAGVTQTPRYLIKTRGQQVTLSCSPISGHRSVSWYQQTPGQGLQFLFEYFSETQRNKGNFPGRFSGRQFSNSRSEMNVSTLELGDSALYLCASSLHGGVSSYNEQFFGPGTRLTVL.

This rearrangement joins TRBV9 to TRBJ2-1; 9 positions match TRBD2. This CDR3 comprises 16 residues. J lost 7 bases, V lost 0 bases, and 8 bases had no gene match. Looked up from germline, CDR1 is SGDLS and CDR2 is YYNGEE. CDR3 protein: CASSVVIAGAANEQFF. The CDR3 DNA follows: TGTGCCAGCAGCGTAGTAATAGCGGGAGCAGCAAATGAGCAGTTCTTC.

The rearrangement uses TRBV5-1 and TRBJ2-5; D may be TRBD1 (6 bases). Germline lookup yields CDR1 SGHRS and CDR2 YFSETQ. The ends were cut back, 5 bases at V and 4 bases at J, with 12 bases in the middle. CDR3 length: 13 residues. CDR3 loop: CASSEQGSETQYF. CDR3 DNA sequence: TGCGCCAGCAGTGAGCAGGGGTCAGAGACCCAGTACTTC. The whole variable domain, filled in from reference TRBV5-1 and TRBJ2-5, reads KAGVTQTPRYLIKTRGQQVTLSCSPISGHRSVSWYQQTPGQGLQFLFEYFSETQRNKGNFPGRFSGRQFSNSRSEMNVSTLELGDSALYLCASSEQGSETQYFGPGTRLLVL.

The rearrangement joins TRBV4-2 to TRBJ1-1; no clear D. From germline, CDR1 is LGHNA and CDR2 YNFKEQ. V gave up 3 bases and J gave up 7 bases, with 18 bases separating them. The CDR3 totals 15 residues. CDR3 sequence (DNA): TGTGCCAGCAGCCATTTGGAGTTGGGTGCTGGTGAAGCTTTCTTT. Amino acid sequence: CASSHLELGAGEAFF.

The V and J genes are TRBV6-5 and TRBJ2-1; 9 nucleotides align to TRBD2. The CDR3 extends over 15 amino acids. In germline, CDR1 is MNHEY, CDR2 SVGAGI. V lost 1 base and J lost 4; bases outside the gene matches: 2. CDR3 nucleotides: TGTGCCAGCAGTTACTGGGCGGGAGGGTACAATGAGCAGTTCTTC. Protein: CASSYWAGGYNEQFF.

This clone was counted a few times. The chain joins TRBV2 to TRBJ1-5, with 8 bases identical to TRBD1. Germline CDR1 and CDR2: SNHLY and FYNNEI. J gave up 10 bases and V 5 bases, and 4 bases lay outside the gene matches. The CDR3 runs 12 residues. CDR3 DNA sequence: TGTGCCAGCAGTCGGGACAGGAAACCCCAGCATTTT. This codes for CASSRDRKPQHF.

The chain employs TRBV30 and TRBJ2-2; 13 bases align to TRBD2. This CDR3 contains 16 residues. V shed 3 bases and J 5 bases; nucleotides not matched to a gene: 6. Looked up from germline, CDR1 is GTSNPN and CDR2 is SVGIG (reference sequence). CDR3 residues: CAWSGLAGVLTGELFF. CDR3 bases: TGTGCCTGGAGCGGACTAGCGGGAGTATTGACCGGGGAGCTGTTTTTT. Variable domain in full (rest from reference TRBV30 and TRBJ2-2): SQTIHQWPATLVQPVGSPLSLECTVEGTSNPNLYWYRQAAGRGLQLLFYSVGIGQISSEVPQNLSASRPQDRQFILSSKKLLLSDSGFYLCAWSGLAGVLTGELFFGEGSRLTVL.